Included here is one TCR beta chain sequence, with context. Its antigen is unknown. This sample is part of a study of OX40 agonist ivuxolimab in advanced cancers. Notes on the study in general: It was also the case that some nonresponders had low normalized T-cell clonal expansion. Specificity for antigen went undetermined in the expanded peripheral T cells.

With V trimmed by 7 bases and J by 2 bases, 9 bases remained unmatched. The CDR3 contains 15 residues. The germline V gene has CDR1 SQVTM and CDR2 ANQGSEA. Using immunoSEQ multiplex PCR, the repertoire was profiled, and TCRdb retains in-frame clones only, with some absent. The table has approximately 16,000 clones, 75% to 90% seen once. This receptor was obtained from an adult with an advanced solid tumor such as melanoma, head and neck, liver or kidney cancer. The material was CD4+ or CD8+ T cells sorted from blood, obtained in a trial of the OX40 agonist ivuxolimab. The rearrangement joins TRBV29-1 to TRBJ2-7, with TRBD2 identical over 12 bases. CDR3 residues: CSGLGRLAGAYEQYF. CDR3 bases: TGCAGCGGACTGGGGCGACTAGCGGGGGCCTACGAGCAGTACTTC.